This T cell receptor (beta chain) appears in the sequencing data of a study of cytomegalovirus exposure and HLA in healthy donors. Note on this clone: Its antigen remains unknown.

PCR involved 60 Vbeta and 13 Jbeta primers. Libraries were prepared by immunoSEQ multiplex PCR; TCRdb keeps only in-frame clonotypes and omits some of them. The sample gives 95,000 to 110,000 clones, 82% of which show up once; about 2.5% is in the top ten. Unmatched junction bases numbered 6, after V lost 6 bases and J lost 5 bases. Per germline, CDR1 SNHLY and CDR2 FYNNEI. The CDR3 has 13 residues. Study-level points and caveats: There were several of the most significant clusters that appeared linked to common viral pathogens in a later analysis.

The sequenced material came from PBMCs. The clonotype was recovered from a man aged 25 to 40 in good health and CMV-seropositive. The V and J genes are TRBV2 and TRBJ2-5; TRBD2 matches 7 bases. CDR3 nucleotides: TGTGCCAGCAGGGGAGGGGCAGCGGAGACCCAGTACTTC. Its protein product is CASRGGAAETQYF.